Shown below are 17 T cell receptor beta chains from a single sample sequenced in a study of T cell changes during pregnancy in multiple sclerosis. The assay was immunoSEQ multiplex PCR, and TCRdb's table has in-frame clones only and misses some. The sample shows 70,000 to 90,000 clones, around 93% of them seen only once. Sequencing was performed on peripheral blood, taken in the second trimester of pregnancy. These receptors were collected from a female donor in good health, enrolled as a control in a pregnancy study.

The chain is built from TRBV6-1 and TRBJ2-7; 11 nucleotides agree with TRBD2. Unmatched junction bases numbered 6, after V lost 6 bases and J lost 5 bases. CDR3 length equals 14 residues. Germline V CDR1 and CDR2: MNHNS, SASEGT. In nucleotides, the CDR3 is TGTGCCAGCAGAATAGCGGGGGGGCCCGACGAGCAGTACTTC. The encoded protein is CASRIAGGPDEQYF.

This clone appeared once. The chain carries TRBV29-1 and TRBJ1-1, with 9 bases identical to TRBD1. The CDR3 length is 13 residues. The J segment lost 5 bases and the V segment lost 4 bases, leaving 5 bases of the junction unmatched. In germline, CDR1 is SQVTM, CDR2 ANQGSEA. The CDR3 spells CSVARQGGTEAFF. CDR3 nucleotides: TGCAGCGTTGCACGACAGGGGGGTACTGAAGCTTTCTTT.

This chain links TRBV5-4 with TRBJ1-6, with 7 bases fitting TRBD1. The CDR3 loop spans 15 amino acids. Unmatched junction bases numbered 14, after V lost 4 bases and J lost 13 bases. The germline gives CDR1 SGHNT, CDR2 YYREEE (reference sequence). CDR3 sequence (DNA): TGTGCCAGCAGCGGCGGGGACAGATTGGAATCCCCCCTCCACTTT. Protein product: CASSGGDRLESPLHF.

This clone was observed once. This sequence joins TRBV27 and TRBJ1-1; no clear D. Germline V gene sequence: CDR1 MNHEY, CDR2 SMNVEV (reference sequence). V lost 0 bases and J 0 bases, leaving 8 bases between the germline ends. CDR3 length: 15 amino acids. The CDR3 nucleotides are TGTGCCAGCAGTTTATCTGCAGGCATGAACACTGAAGCTTTCTTT. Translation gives CASSLSAGMNTEAFF.

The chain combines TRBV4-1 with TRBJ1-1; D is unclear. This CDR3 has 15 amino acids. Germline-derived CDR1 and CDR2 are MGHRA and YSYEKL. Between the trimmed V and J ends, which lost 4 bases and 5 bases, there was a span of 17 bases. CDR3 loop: CASSLSSEGWTEAFF. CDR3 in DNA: TGCGCCAGCAGCCTGAGTTCAGAGGGATGGACTGAAGCTTTCTTT.

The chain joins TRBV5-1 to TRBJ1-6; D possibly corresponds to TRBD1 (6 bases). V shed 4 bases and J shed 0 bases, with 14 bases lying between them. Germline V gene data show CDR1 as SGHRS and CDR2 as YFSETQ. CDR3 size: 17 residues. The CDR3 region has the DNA TGCGCCAGCAGCCGGGGGGCAGCCAGCTCCTATAATTCACCCCTCCACTTT. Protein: CASSRGAASSYNSPLHF.

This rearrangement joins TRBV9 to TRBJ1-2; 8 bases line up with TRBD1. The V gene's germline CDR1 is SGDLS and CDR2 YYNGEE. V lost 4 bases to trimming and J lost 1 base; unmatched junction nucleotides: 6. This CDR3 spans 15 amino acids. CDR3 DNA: TGTGCCAGCAGCCCCACAGGGGGAGTTAACTATGGCTACACCTTC. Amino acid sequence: CASSPTGGVNYGYTF.

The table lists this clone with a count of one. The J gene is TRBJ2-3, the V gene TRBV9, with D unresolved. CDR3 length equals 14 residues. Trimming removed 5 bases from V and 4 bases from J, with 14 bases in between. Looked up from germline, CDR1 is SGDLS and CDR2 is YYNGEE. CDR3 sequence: CASRPDTNADTQYF. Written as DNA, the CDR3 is TGTGCCAGCAGACCCGACACAAACGCAGATACGCAGTATTTT.

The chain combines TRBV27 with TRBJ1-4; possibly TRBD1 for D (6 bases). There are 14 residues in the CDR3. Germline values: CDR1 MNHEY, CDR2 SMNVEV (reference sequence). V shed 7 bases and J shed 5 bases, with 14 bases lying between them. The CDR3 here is CASKTGTPNEKLFF. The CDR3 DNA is TGTGCCAGCAAAACCGGGACACCGAATGAAAAACTGTTTTTT.

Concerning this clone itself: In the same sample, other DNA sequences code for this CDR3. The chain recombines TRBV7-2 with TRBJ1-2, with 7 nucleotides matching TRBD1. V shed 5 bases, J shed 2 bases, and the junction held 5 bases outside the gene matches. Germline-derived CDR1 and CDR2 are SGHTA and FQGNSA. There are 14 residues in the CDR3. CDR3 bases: TGTGCCAGCAGCCCTAGACAGGGAAACTATGGCTACACCTTC. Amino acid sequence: CASSPRQGNYGYTF.

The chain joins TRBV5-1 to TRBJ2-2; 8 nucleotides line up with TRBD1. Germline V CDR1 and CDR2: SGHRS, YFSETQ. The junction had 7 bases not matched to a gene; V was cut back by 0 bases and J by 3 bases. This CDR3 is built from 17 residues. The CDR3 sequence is CASSLERTGIYTGELFF. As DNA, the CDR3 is TGCGCCAGCAGCTTGGAACGGACAGGGATTTACACCGGGGAGCTGTTTTTT.

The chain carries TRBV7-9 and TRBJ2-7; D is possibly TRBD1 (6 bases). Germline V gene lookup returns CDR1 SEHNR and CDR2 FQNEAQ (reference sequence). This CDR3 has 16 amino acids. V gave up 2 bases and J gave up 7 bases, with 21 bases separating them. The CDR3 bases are TGTGCCAGCAGCTTACCCCGGGACACGTTCTCTGGGGAGCAGTACTTC. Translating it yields CASSLPRDTFSGEQYF.

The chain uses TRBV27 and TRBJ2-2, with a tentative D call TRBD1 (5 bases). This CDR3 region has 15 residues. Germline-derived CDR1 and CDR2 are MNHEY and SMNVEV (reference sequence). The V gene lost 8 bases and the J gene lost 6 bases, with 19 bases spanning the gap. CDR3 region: CASRRGYGVAGELFF. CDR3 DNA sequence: TGTGCCAGCCGAAGGGGTTATGGGGTGGCCGGGGAGCTGTTTTTT.

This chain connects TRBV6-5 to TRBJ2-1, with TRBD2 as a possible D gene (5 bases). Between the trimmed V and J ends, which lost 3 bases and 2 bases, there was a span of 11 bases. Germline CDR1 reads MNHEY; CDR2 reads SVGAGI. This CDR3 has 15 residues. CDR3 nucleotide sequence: TGTGCCAGCAGTTATCGGACGGGGACCTACAATGAGCAGTTCTTC. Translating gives CASSYRTGTYNEQFF.

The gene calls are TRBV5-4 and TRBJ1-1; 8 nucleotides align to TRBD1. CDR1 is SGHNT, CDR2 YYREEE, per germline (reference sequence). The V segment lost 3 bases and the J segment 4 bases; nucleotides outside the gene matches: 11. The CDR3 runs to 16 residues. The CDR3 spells CASSWNQGAQATEAFF. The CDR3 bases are TGTGCCAGCAGCTGGAATCAGGGGGCGCAGGCCACTGAAGCTTTCTTT.

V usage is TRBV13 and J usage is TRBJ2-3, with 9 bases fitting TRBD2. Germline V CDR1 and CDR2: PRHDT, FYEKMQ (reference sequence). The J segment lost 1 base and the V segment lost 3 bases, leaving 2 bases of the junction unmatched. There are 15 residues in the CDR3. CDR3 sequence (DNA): TGTGCCAGCAGCTTTCCTAGCGGGGGCACAGATACGCAGTATTTT. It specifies CASSFPSGGTDTQYF.

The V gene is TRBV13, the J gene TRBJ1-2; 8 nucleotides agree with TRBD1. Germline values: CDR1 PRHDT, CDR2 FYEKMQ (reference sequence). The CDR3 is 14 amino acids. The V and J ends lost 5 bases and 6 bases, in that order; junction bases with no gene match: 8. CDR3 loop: CASSADRGGDGYTF. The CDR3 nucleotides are TGTGCCAGCAGCGCCGACAGGGGTGGGGATGGCTACACCTTC.